Listed here are 27 T cell receptor beta chains from one sample, sequenced in a study of post-analysis software for immune sequencing data (dated by TCRdb to about 2015). On the study overall, not on this receptor specifically: Significantly higher frequencies in patients than in controls were found for a few TRBV segments, including TRBV5-6, TRBV5-1 and TRBV20-1.

Libraries came from PCR. Sequencing was carried out with an Illumina HiSeq 2500. To reduce PCR and sequencing biases, unique molecular identifiers were incorporated into the TCR beta cDNA libraries. The raw public data were reprocessed by TCRdb itself: fastp quality trimming at Q25, MiXCR clonotype calling, in-frame beta chains only. CDR3 protein sequences are deduplicated, and each keeps its most common genes and DNA. In all, the sample holds under 200,000 distinct CDR3 sequences, and 29% of those were seen once. The ten largest account for roughly 3.5% of the sample. What these receptors recognize is not known. The source material was blood. These receptors all stem from a girl between 2 and 17 years old with multiple sclerosis.

A note on this clonotype: Given a much more abundant clone one base away, this may be a read error. V and J are TRBV6-2 or TRBV6-3 and TRBJ2-5, with D uncertain. The germline CDR1 and CDR2 sequences are MNHEY and SVGEGT. V was trimmed by 9 bases and J by 11 bases, leaving 19 bases between them. The CDR3 length is 12 residues. The CDR3 spells CASNLPYNEQYF. The CDR3 nucleotides are TGTGCCAGTAACCTCCCCTACAATGAGCAGTACTTC.

This clonotype was seen only a few times. The rearrangement links TRBV24-1 to TRBJ2-5, with TRBD1 matching over 11 bases. The J call is doubtful: the DNA matches TRBJ2-7 better. The CDR3 loop spans 14 amino acids. Germline CDR1 reads KGHDR; CDR2 reads SFDVKD. Written as DNA, the CDR3 is TGTGCCACCAGTTCGGGACAGGGGGGAGACGAGCAGTACTTC. Its translation is CATSSGQGGDEQYF.

This clonotype was observed many times. This rearrangement joins TRBV20-1 to TRBJ2-1; 10 bases are a match to TRBD2. J gave up 3 bases and V 5 bases, and 4 bases lay outside the gene matches. CDR1 DFQATT and CDR2 SNEGSKA come from the germline V gene (reference sequence). The length of the CDR3 is 14 residues. CDR3: CSAGTSGDYNEQFF. For the CDR3, the DNA is TGCAGTGCTGGTACTAGCGGGGACTACAATGAGCAGTTCTTC.

This rearrangement joins TRBV20-1 to TRBJ1-5; D is unclear. V was clipped by 2 bases and J by 3 bases, with 8 bases between them. Germline V CDR1 and CDR2: DFQATT, SNEGSKA (reference sequence). The length of the CDR3 is 13 residues. CDR3 sequence: CSARSTVNQPQHF. CDR3 DNA: TGCAGTGCTAGATCCACCGTCAATCAGCCCCAGCATTTT.

V usage is TRBV7-8 and J usage is TRBJ1-1, with TRBD1 as a possible D gene (6 bases). V was trimmed by 2 bases and J by 4 bases, leaving 14 bases between them. The length of the CDR3 is 15 residues. Germline V gives CDR1 SGHVS, CDR2 FQNEAQ. The DNA of the CDR3 is TGTGCCAGCAGCTTAAGGGGGGGCGCGGGCACTGAAGCTTTCTTT. Its translation is CASSLRGGAGTEAFF. The full variable domain, completed using reference TRBV7-8 and TRBJ1-1, is GAGVSQSPRYKVAKRGQDVALRCDPISGHVSLFWYQQALGQGPEFLTYFQNEAQLDKSGLPSDRFFAERPEGSVSTLKIQRTQQEDSAVYLCASSLRGGAGTEAFFGQGTRLTVV.

The chain recombines TRBV12-3 or TRBV12-4 with TRBJ2-3, with 8 bases identical to TRBD2. The CDR3 runs to 18 residues. Losses at the gene ends were 5 bases for V and 4 bases for J; bases not matched to a gene: 17. The CDR3 loop is CASSQHLISSGGADTQYF. In DNA, the CDR3 is TGTGCCAGCAGTCAACATCTCATATCGAGCGGGGGAGCAGATACGCAGTATTTT.

This clonotype was found a few times. CDR3 sequence: CASSLALLVGSRVGNEQFF. The CDR3 DNA follows: TGTGCCAGCAGTTTAGCCCTGTTAGTCGGTAGTCGGGTAGGTAATGAGCAGTTCTTC. The V call is TRBV12-3 or TRBV12-4, the J call TRBJ2-1; unclear D gene. Between the trimmed V and J ends, which lost 0 bases and 7 bases, there was a span of 25 bases. The CDR3 extends over 19 amino acids.

Only a few counts were recorded for this clonotype. The chain combines TRBV12-3 or TRBV12-4 with TRBJ1-1; D is perhaps TRBD1 (5 bases). Trimming took off 0 bases at V and 7 bases at J, with 9 bases between the two ends. The CDR3 has 13 residues. The DNA of the CDR3 is TGTGCCAGCAGTTTAGCGCAGGGCTTTGAAGCTTTCTTT. Protein: CASSLAQGFEAFF.

On this clonotype: A much larger clone lies one base from this, so it may be a read error. The V call is TRBV27, the J call TRBJ2-1, with D possibly being TRBD1 or TRBD2 (6 bases each). The germline gives CDR1 MNHEY, CDR2 SMNVEV (reference sequence). Trimming shortened V by 10 bases and J by 7 bases, and 26 bases separated the two germline ends. This CDR3 is 16 amino acids long. The chain's CDR3 is CATGAGHGAFINEQFF. The CDR3 DNA follows: TGTGCCACGGGGGCCGGACATGGGGCTTTCATAAATGAGCAGTTCTTC.

This clonotype was detected only a few times. The chain links TRBV5-1 to TRBJ1-5; D may be TRBD1 (6 bases). The CDR3 is 13 amino acids. Trimming removed 5 bases at V and 7 bases at J, with 13 bases between. Germline CDR1 SGHRS, CDR2 YFSETQ. The CDR3, as DNA: TGCGCCAGCAGTTTCGGACAGAACCAGCCCCAGCATTTT. Encoded protein: CASSFGQNQPQHF.

The chain uses TRBV5-1 and TRBJ2-7; unclear D gene. The closer fit of TRBJ2-5 to the DNA end suggests the J call may be wrong. The CDR3 length is 15 residues. Per the germline V gene, CDR1 is SGHRS and CDR2 is YFSETQ. CDR3 in DNA: TGCGCCAGCAGCTTGGCCGTGGCAGAGCAGGAGACCCAGTACTTC. Its protein product is CASSLAVAEQETQYF.

This clonotype appeared a few times. The chain has TRBV20-1 and TRBJ2-1; D is uncertain. CDR1 is DFQATT, CDR2 SNEGSKA, per germline (reference sequence). The V and J ends lost 5 bases and 10 bases respectively, with 21 bases between them. The CDR3 has 14 amino acids. CDR3 loop: CSALHLTLGSEQFF. The CDR3 DNA reads as TGCAGTGCTCTCCATCTGACACTCGGAAGCGAGCAGTTCTTC.

This clonotype came up many times. The chain links TRBV20-1 to TRBJ2-5; D might be TRBD2 (6 bases). The V end was cut by 4 bases, the J end by 5 bases, with 23 bases between. The CDR3 is 16 residues long. Germline CDR1 and CDR2: DFQATT and SNEGSKA (reference sequence). This CDR3 is CSANGAHWGEMETQYF. The CDR3 region has the DNA TGCAGTGCTAATGGGGCACATTGGGGGGAGATGGAGACCCAGTACTTC.

The chain uses TRBV5-1 and TRBJ1-2; TRBD1 matches 9 bases. Germline V gives CDR1 SGHRS, CDR2 YFSETQ. V lost 4 bases and J lost 5; bases outside the gene matches: 9. The CDR3 covers 15 residues. This chain's CDR3 is CASSRDRGTRYGYTF. The CDR3 coding sequence is TGCGCCAGCAGCCGTGACAGGGGGACGCGGTATGGCTACACCTTC.

This clonotype was seen at least ten times. The V gene is TRBV4-1, the J gene TRBJ1-5, with D tentatively TRBD1 (6 bases). The CDR3 has 13 amino acids. Germline CDR1 MGHRA, CDR2 YSYEKL. The V end was cut by 0 bases, the J end by 7 bases, with 7 bases between. CDR3 sequence: CASSQEGGQPQHF. CDR3 sequence (DNA): TGCGCCAGCAGCCAAGAAGGGGGGCAGCCCCAGCATTTT.

This chain links TRBV4-1 with TRBJ1-6; TRBD1 aligns across 7 bases. CDR1 and CDR2 from the germline V gene are MGHRA and YSYEKL. The CDR3 runs 17 residues. After removal of 1 base from V and 5 bases from J, the junction contained 8 bases not matched to a gene. In nucleotides, the CDR3 is TGCGCCAGCAGCCAAGGGGCAGGGGGATTTGATAATTCACCCCTCCACTTT. This gives the protein CASSQGAGGFDNSPLHF.

The CDR3 bases are TGTGCCAGCAGCGCATCGTCGAAGGGTACTAGCGGGATGGGTGAGCAGTTCTTC. This encodes CASSASSKGTSGMGEQFF. The chain recombines TRBV9 with TRBJ2-1; 10 nucleotides match TRBD2. Germline V gives CDR1 SGDLS, CDR2 YYNGEE. Trimming took 3 bases from V and 9 from J; bases not matched to a gene: 18. The CDR3 extends over 18 amino acids.

Worth noting for this clonotype: A much larger clone lies one base from this, so it may be a read error. A read error is likely, as this CDR3 ends without the conserved phenylalanine or tryptophan. This sequence joins TRBV5-1 and TRBJ2-5; 10 bases match TRBD2. The CDR3 totals 16 residues. The V segment lost 2 bases and the J segment 5 bases; nucleotides outside the gene matches: 9. Germline values: CDR1 SGHRS, CDR2 YFSETQ. The CDR3 protein is CASSFPAGGPEETQYL. The CDR3, as DNA: TGCGCCAGCAGCTTCCCAGCGGGGGGGCCGGAGGAGACCCAGTACTTA.

This clonotype has more than one count but fewer than ten. The J gene is TRBJ1-1, the V gene TRBV7-3; the match to TRBD1 covers 9 bases. This CDR3 contains 13 residues. Trimming at V came to 3 bases and at J to 7 bases, leaving 3 bases not matched to a gene. The germline CDR1 and CDR2 sequences are SGHTA and FQGTGA. The DNA for the CDR3 is TGTGCCAGCAGCTTCGGACAGGGGCTTGAAGCTTTCTTT. It specifies CASSFGQGLEAFF.

The chain joins TRBV7-9 to TRBJ2-1; 11 positions agree with TRBD1. The germline V gene encodes CDR1 SEHNR and CDR2 FQNEAQ (reference sequence). The CDR3 runs to 16 residues. V lost 3 bases, J lost 3 bases, and 4 bases stayed unmatched. CDR3 bases: TGTGCCAGCAGCTTCGCGGGACAGGGGGACTACAATGAGCAGTTCTTC. Its protein product is CASSFAGQGDYNEQFF. The complete variable domain, with remaining parts taken from reference TRBV7-9 and TRBJ2-1, reads DTGVSQNPRHKITKRGQNVTFRCDPISEHNRLYWYRQTLGQGPEFLTYFQNEAQLEKSRLLSDRFSAERPKGSFSTLEIQRTEQGDSAMYLCASSFAGQGDYNEQFFGPGTRLTVL.

As concerns this clonotype: Here the CDR3 omits its conserved ending phenylalanine or tryptophan, so a read error is the likely source. J is TRBJ2-3 and V is TRBV5-1, with D hard to call. The CDR3 consists of 14 residues. CDR1 is SGHRS, CDR2 YFSETQ, per germline. Trimming took 4 bases from V and 5 from J, leaving 14 bases between them. Written as DNA, the CDR3 is TGCGCCAGCAGCGTCCGGGCCCATCAAGATACGCAGTATTTG. Translation: CASSVRAHQDTQYL.

This clonotype turned up a few times. V and J are TRBV30 and TRBJ2-1; 7 positions agree with TRBD2. Germline trimming cut 5 bases from V and 1 base from J; bases unmatched to any gene: 5. This CDR3 has 14 amino acids. Germline V gene lookup returns CDR1 GTSNPN and CDR2 SVGIG (reference sequence). CDR3: CAWGGSGSYNEQFF. The CDR3, as DNA: TGTGCCTGGGGCGGGAGTGGGTCCTACAATGAGCAGTTCTTC.

The genes are TRBV20-1 and TRBJ1-4; no firm D call. There are 15 residues in the CDR3. The ends were cut back, 0 bases at V and 5 bases at J, with 13 bases in the middle. Per the germline V gene, CDR1 is DFQATT and CDR2 is SNEGSKA (reference sequence). CDR3 region: CSARDTYRPNEKLFF. The CDR3 DNA reads TGCAGTGCTAGAGATACGTACAGACCGAATGAAAAACTGTTTTTT.

The genes are TRBV4-1 and TRBJ2-3; D ambiguous. The length of the CDR3 is 18 residues. V lost 2 bases, J lost 4 bases, and 22 bases lay in between. CDR1 is MGHRA and CDR2 is YSYEKL in the germline V gene. The CDR3 DNA sequence: TGCGCCAGCAGCCAACCAACCGGCCCAGTGGGGTTGCCAGATACGCAGTATTTT. Translating gives CASSQPTGPVGLPDTQYF.

This CDR3 reads CASSPRDPMGYEQYF. The CDR3 nucleotides are TGCGCCAGTTCACCGAGGGACCCCATGGGGTACGAGCAGTACTTC. The chain recombines TRBV5-1 with TRBJ2-7; D is tentatively TRBD1 or TRBD2 (5 bases each). Trimming removed 8 bases from V and 4 bases from J, with 22 bases in between. Germline assignment: CDR1 SGHRS and CDR2 YFSETQ. The CDR3 is made up of 15 amino acids.

Regarding this clonotype: Possible read error: a much larger clone is one base away. The genes are TRBV7-9 and TRBJ2-7; 8 bases map to TRBD1. CDR3 size: 15 residues. Germline V gene data show CDR1 as SEHNR and CDR2 as FQNEAQ (reference sequence). CDR3 in amino acids: CANSPGQGRVYEQYF. DNA for the CDR3: TGTGCCAACAGCCCCGGACAGGGAAGGGTCTACGAGCAGTACTTC.

The chain links TRBV12-3 or TRBV12-4 to TRBJ2-3; D may be TRBD1 (6 bases). V was trimmed by 3 bases and J by 3 bases, leaving 7 bases between them. This CDR3 has 13 residues. The CDR3 DNA is TGTGCCAGCAGTTTCCAGGGGACAGATACGCAGTATTTT. This gives the protein CASSFQGTDTQYF.